This TCR beta chain was identified in a study of CD8 T cells in ankylosing spondylitis. This clonotype appeared a few times. Its target is unknown. From the 5' RACE reads, TCRdb called clonotypes with MiXCR, one entry per CDR3 protein. The table has roughly 280,000 distinct CDR3 sequences, approximately 20% seen once; the top ten hold 7.5% to 9%. Trimming took off 2 bases at V and 0 bases at J, with 14 bases between the two ends. The germline V gene has CDR1 GTSNPN and CDR2 SVGIG (reference sequence). CDR3 length equals 16 residues. Findings and limits, study-wide: Clones linked with disease were CD8+ and fairly uncommon in the peripheral blood. Researchers reportedly found disease-linked clones significantly enriched in matched ankylosing spondylitis synovial fluid.

The sample comprised blood, either unsorted or a sorted T cell fraction (not recorded which). The chain combines TRBV30 with TRBJ1-5, with D uncertain. The receptor's source is a male donor with ankylosing spondylitis or in good health (not recorded which). For the CDR3, the DNA is TGTGCCTGGAGTTATTCCGGGTCATATAGCAATCAGCCCCAGCATTTT. It specifies CAWSYSGSYSNQPQHF.